The T cell receptor beta chain under discussion was sequenced for a study of T cell responses to AZD1222 COVID-19 vaccine. About the study: Second doses that came at about 4 or about 12 weeks were put together. Findings of the study overall: Close to half of spike-specific TCRs reportedly recognize unmutated variant regions. After the peak T cell response, and only then, were repertoires sampled. Only six individuals given AZD1222 were seropositive at baseline.

The method was immunoSEQ multiplex PCR; TCRdb's version includes in-frame clones alone and lacks a portion of them. There are 150,000 to 200,000 clones in the sample; roughly 93% occur only once, and over 7.5% lies in the top ten. Points on this clone: Its target is unknown.

The junction had 1 base not matched to a gene; V was cut back by 2 bases and J by 4 bases. The germline V gene has CDR1 MNHEY and CDR2 SMNVEV (reference sequence). The CDR3 loop spans 14 amino acids. J is TRBJ2-7 and V is TRBV27; 11 bases match TRBD2. The clonotype was recovered from an adult in good health. The sample here was peripheral blood, taken on day 0 of AZD1222 vaccination. DNA for the CDR3: TGTGCCAGCAGTTTAGGGACTAGCGGTTACGAGCAGTACTTC. Its translation is CASSLGTSGYEQYF.